This TCR beta chain was recovered during a study of post-analysis software for immune sequencing data. As for the study in general: Secondary progressive, relapsing-remitting and progressive-relapsing multiple sclerosis were among the included disease courses.

Remarks on this clonotype: Antigen: not known. A much larger clone lies a single base off, so this may be a read error.

Unique molecular identifiers were present in the TCR beta cDNA libraries. Input amounts of roughly 0.85 to 11 million T cells were used. These gave some 500,000 cDNA molecules, so each molecule approximated one T cell. TCRdb reanalysed the PCR reads using MiXCR and keeps one entry per CDR3 protein. This sample carries fewer than 600,000 distinct CDR3 sequences, approximately 45% of them seen once, and the ten largest clones take roughly an eighth. Study outcomes and limitations: About five TRBV segments occurring more often in patients than controls included TRBV5-6, TRBV5-1 and TRBV20-1. When the samples were clustered directly with F measure, those that had been prepared in the same batch showed strong co-clustering. Multiple sclerosis patients showed significantly lower normalized Chao1 diversity than controls did.

This CDR3 has 14 amino acids. Germline-derived CDR1 and CDR2 are SEHNR and FQNEAQ (reference sequence). V lost 3 bases, J lost 11 bases, and 19 bases lay in between. The material sequenced was blood. The chain is built from TRBV7-9 and TRBJ2-5; weak D call: TRBD2 (6 bases). The clonotype was recovered from a girl between 5 and 17 years old with multiple sclerosis. Here the CDR3 reads CASSFPFGGNEQYF. Written as DNA, the CDR3 is TGTGCCAGCAGCTTCCCATTCGGGGGTAATGAGCAGTACTTC.